This TCR beta chain originates from a study of blood T cell repertoires in COVID-19. Looking at the study overall: Collection of acute and convalescent COVID-19 samples took place in the United States, Italy and Spain.

CDR3 length: 15 residues. From germline, CDR1 is MGHRA and CDR2 YSYEKL. Losses at the gene ends were 3 bases for V and 4 bases for J; bases not matched to a gene: 5. In the source study's methods: Nucleated cell number was recorded as an estimate derived from reference gene primer amplification. The method was immunoSEQ multiplex PCR; TCRdb's version includes in-frame clones alone and lacks a portion of them. V and J calls plus clone size are reproduced from that table; the DNA served to infer D and trimming. The sample carries about 100,000 clones, roughly 85% recorded once. The sequencing sample was made of PBMCs or T cells enriched from blood (not recorded which). The origin of this receptor is a woman between 50 and 59 years old who had recovered from COVID-19. The J gene is TRBJ1-4, the V gene TRBV4-1; 7 bases are shared with TRBD1. The CDR3 sequence is CASSHTGDGNEKLFF. As DNA, the CDR3 is TGCGCCAGCAGCCACACAGGGGACGGTAATGAAAAACTGTTTTTT.